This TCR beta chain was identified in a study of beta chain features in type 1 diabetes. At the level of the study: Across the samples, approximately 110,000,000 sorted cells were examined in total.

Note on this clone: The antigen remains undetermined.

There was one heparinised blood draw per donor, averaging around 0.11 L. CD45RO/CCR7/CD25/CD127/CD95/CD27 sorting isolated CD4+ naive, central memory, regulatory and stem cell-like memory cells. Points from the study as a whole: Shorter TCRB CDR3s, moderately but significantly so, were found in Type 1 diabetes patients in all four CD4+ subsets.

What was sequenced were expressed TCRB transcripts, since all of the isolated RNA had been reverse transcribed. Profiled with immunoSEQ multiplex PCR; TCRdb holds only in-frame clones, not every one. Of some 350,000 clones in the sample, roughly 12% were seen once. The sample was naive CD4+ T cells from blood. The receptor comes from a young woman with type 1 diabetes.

CDR3 in amino acids: CASTQAHAGTGKETQYF. The CDR3, as DNA: TGTGCCAGCACCCAGGCCCACGCCGGGACAGGGAAGGAGACCCAGTACTTC. The V and J genes are TRBV2 and TRBJ2-5; 9 bases map to TRBD1. The CDR3 loop spans 17 amino acids. Germline CDR1 and CDR2: SNHLY and FYNNEI. The J segment lost 5 bases and the V segment lost 7 bases, leaving 17 bases of the junction unmatched.